This T cell receptor (beta chain) was profiled in a study of blood T cell repertoires in COVID-19. As for the study in general: Some COVID-19 samples were acute and others convalescent; all came from the United States, Italy and Spain.

Original analysis: Reference gene primer amplification yielded estimated nucleated cell counts. Libraries were prepared by immunoSEQ multiplex PCR; TCRdb keeps only in-frame clonotypes and omits some of them. The V and J calls and clone size come from that table; D and trimming were worked out from the DNA. The data show about 250,000 clones, with 70% to 90% seen just once and 4% to 4.5% held by the top ten. Germline assignment: CDR1 MNHEY and CDR2 SVGEGT. V was clipped by 5 bases and J by 3 bases, with 14 bases between them. The CDR3 is made up of 15 amino acids. The sample holds a few counts of this clone. Allocation to cohorts depended on clinical history reported by the participants. Two negative PCRs, clearance, or symptom resolution were required of recovered Cohort 3 donors.

This receptor was identified in a woman in her twenties or thirties who had recovered from COVID-19. Sequencing was carried out using PBMCs or T cells enriched from blood (not recorded which). J is TRBJ2-1 and V is TRBV6-2 or TRBV6-3; D perhaps matches TRBD1 (6 bases). The chain's CDR3 is CASSPFRGGYNEQFF. The CDR3 DNA sequence: TGTGCCAGCAGTCCCTTCCGAGGGGGCTACAATGAGCAGTTCTTC.